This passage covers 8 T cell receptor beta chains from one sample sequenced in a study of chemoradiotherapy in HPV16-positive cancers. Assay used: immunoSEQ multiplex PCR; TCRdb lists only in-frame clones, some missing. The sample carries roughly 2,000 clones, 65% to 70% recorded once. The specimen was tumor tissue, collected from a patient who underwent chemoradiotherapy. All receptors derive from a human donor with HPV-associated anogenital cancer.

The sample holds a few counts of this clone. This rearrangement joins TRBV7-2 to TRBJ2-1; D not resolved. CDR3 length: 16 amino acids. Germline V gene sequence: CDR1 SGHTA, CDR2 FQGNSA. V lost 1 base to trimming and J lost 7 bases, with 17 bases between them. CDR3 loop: CASSLVLSYPPNEQFF. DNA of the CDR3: TGTGCCAGCAGCTTAGTTTTGAGCTATCCGCCTAATGAGCAGTTCTTC.

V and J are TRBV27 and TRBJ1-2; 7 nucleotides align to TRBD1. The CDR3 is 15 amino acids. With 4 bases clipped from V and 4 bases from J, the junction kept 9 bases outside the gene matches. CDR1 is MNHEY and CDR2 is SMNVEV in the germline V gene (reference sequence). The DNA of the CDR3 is TGTGCCAGCAGTTCGGTCACAGGGGAGGGCTATGGCTACACCTTC. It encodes CASSSVTGEGYGYTF.

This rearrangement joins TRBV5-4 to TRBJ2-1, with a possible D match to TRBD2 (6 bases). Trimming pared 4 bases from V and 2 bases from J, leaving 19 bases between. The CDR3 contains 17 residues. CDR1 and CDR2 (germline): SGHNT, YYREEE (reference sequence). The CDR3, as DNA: TGTGCCAGCAGCCGAGTCGGCGGGACCGGCACCTACAATGAGCAGTTCTTC. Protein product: CASSRVGGTGTYNEQFF.

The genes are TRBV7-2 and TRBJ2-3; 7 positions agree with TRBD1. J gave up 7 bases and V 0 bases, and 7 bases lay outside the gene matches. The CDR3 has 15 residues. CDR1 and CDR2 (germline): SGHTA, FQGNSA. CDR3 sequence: CASSLARGGLNTQYF. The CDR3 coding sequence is TGTGCCAGCAGCTTAGCCCGAGGGGGCCTCAATACGCAGTATTTT. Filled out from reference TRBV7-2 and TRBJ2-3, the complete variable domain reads GAGVSQSPSNKVTEKGKDVELRCDPISGHTALYWYRQSLGQGLEFLIYFQGNSAPDKSGLPSDRFSAERTGGSVSTLTIQRTQQEDSAVYLCASSLARGGLNTQYFGPGTRLTVL.

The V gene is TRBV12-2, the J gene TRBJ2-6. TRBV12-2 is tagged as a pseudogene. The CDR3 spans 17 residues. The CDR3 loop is CASRERVTQSRANVLTF. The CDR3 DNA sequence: TGTGCAAGTCGCGAAAGGGTCACACAAAGTCGGGCCAACGTCCTGACTTTC.

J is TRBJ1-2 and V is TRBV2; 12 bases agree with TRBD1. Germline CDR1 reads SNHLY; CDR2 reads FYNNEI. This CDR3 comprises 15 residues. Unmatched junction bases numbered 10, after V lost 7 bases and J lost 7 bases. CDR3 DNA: TGTGCCAGCAATCCGGGACAGGGGGCGCTTGGTGGCTACACCTTC. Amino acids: CASNPGQGALGGYTF.

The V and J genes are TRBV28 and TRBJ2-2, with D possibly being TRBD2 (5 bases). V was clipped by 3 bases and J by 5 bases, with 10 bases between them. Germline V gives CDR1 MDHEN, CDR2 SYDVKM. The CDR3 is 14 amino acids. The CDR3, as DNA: TGTGCCAGCAGTTTTGGGGAGCTGACCGGGGAGCTGTTTTTT. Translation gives CASSFGELTGELFF.

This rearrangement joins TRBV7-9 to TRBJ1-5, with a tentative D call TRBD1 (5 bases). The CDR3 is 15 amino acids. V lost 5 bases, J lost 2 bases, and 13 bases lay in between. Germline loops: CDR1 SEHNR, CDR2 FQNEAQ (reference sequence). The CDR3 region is CASSPQGGRNQPQHF. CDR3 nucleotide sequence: TGTGCCAGCAGCCCCCAGGGAGGTCGCAATCAGCCCCAGCATTTT.